This T cell receptor beta chain was captured by sequencing in a study of T cell responses to AZD1222 COVID-19 vaccine. Background on the study: Second-dose recipients at about 4 or about 12 weeks were treated as one pooled group.

The CDR3 spans 15 residues. Germline trimming cut 7 bases from V and 6 bases from J; bases unmatched to any gene: 11. Germline CDR1 and CDR2: MNHNY and SVGAGI (reference sequence). The method was immunoSEQ multiplex PCR; TCRdb's version includes in-frame clones alone and lacks a portion of them. The sample contains more than 85,000 clones, about 86% of which appear only once. About this clone: Its target is unknown.

Study-level results: Baseline seropositives among AZD1222 recipients totaled only five or six. Every sample of the repertoires postdated the peak T cell response. Most donors were white British, females outnumbered males, and clonal diversity was possibly underestimated.

The rearrangement links TRBV6-6 to TRBJ2-3; 9 bases fit TRBD2. The sample here was peripheral blood, taken on day 0 of AZD1222 vaccination. The sequence was collected from an adult in good health. The CDR3 loop is CASIFSGLAGDTQYF. The CDR3 coding sequence is TGTGCCAGCATTTTTAGCGGTCTAGCGGGGGATACGCAGTATTTT.